The clone carrying this T cell receptor beta chain was detected a few times. Antigen unknown. This entry comes from a study of T cells in Graves' hyperthyroidism and ophthalmopathy. Fresh peripheral blood, 10 ml, was the source of the PBMCs. Study observations and caveats: Appearing also in blood were most of the thyroid clonotypes expanded above 0.001.

V shed 3 bases and J shed 5 bases, with 20 bases lying between them. CDR1 and CDR2 (germline): MDHEN, SYDVKM. The CDR3 runs to 16 residues. The CDR3 regions of TCR beta were amplified from RNA transcripts. With the HTBI primer set, the TCR CDR3 went through a first round of RT-PCR. A single record per CDR3 protein comes from TCRdb applying MiXCR to the multiplex PCR reads. The sample includes more than 350,000 distinct CDR3 sequences, 15% of them seen just once. Sequenced material: blood. This chain joins TRBV28 and TRBJ2-7, with D perhaps matching TRBD2 (5 bases). This TCR was sampled from a woman in her thirties with Graves' hyperthyroidism. The CDR3 reads CASSFFRGLTVNEQYF. The CDR3 coding sequence is TGTGCCAGCAGTTTCTTTCGGGGTCTGACTGTTAACGAGCAGTACTTC.